This TCR beta chain originates from a study of graft-versus-host responses after intestinal transplantation (dated by TCRdb to the early 2020s). As for the study more broadly: The transplants that recipients got were multivisceral, liver-intestinal, or isolated intestinal. Every recipient was given anti-thymocyte globulin induction, then maintenance tacrolimus and steroids for approximately 3 years. After intestinal transplantation, graft-versus-host and host-versus-graft alloreactive T cell clones were followed in the graft, circulation and bone marrow using bulk TCR-beta CDR3 sequencing. Alloreactive clones were identified by sequencing pre-transplant mixed lymphocyte reaction products and comparing these products with unstimulated pre-transplant donor and recipient T cells. A cohort of 24 intestinal transplant recipients, including one retransplant, was enrolled, and a few patients lacking pretransplant specimens were excluded. A peak of at least 4% donor T cells among recipient peripheral blood mononuclear cells was the definition used for donor T cell macrochimerism. Instead of going to the commercial service, samples from a few later patients were sequenced in-house on an Illumina MiSeq and processed with MiXCR.

Measured from the cysteine to the phenylalanine, the CDR3 is 14 residues long. Only CDR3 DNA remains: 42 bases, in frame from the first base. The germline V gene yields SGHRS for CDR1 and YFSETQ for CDR2. V loses 0 bases, J loses 1 base, and the germline ends lie 8 bases apart. The paper as a whole reports these results and caveats: GvH clones were found in recipient bone marrow, and some of the GvH clones appeared earlier in ileal mucosa or blood, which is consistent with an intestinal mucosal origin. The relatively low number and heterogeneity of intestinal transplant patients limited the conclusions. High GvH to HvG T cell clonal ratios were observed in the allografts of patients with donor T cell macrochimerism. Early after transplant, peak levels of circulating GvH clones were found to be associated with declines in HvG clones.

A remark on this clone: The antigen this receptor binds is unknown. Per-base quality was not reported, and no clone a single base away is much larger than it.

This sample's time point label indicates: cells obtained before transplantation from donor or recipient. CD3+CD4+ and CD3+CD8+ populations were FACS-sorted from unstimulated pre-transplant donor and recipient cells taken from spleen or lymph nodes. The library came from the immunoSEQ multiplex PCR assay. For most patients, genomic DNA was isolated with the Qiagen DNeasy Blood and Tissue Kit and sent frozen to Adaptive Biotechnologies for TCR sequencing. Adaptive Biotechnologies carried out high-throughput TCR-beta CDR3 sequencing of genomic DNA for most patients. The study's processing was this. Adaptive's ImmunoSEQ software was the source of the TCR sequencing data for 18 patients, while a few other patients were processed with MiXCR and VDJtools. To correct CD4 versus CD8 sorting errors, any sequence found in both subsets at a frequency ratio below 5:1 was removed. CDR3 nucleotide sequences shared by donor and recipient were removed because the origin of these sequences could not be assigned. Alloreactive clones required at least 2-fold expansion over unstimulated cells and minimum CFSE-low frequency of 0.002% (template counts) or 0.001% (read counts). Clones detected in sequenced pre-transplant spleen, lymph node, or MLR CFSE-low populations of the donor or recipient were defined as mappable. The cumulative frequency of alloreactive clones was calculated as a percentage of all sequences, weighted by copy number. TCRdb carries this immuneACCESS record with in-frame sequences only. Its versions omit some clonotypes, under half of them owing to an unresolved V gene in the studies checked, with the rest unexplained. The DNA was the basis for D and trimming; V, J and clone size are from that table. The sample table lists over 80,000 clones, around 93% of them with a count of one. More than 0.35% of the sample belongs to the ten largest clones.

The sample here was unstimulated CD8+ T cells sorted from spleen or lymph node cells, taken before transplant. This clonotype was obtained from a human donor who was the organ donor for an intestinal transplant. The rearranged segments are TRBV5-1 and TRBJ2-7; the D gene is possibly TRBD1, with 6 bases matching. The CDR3 loop reads CASSLGTDSYEQYF. The nucleotide sequence reads as follows: TGCGCCAGCAGCTTGGGGACAGATTCCTACGAGCAGTACTTC.